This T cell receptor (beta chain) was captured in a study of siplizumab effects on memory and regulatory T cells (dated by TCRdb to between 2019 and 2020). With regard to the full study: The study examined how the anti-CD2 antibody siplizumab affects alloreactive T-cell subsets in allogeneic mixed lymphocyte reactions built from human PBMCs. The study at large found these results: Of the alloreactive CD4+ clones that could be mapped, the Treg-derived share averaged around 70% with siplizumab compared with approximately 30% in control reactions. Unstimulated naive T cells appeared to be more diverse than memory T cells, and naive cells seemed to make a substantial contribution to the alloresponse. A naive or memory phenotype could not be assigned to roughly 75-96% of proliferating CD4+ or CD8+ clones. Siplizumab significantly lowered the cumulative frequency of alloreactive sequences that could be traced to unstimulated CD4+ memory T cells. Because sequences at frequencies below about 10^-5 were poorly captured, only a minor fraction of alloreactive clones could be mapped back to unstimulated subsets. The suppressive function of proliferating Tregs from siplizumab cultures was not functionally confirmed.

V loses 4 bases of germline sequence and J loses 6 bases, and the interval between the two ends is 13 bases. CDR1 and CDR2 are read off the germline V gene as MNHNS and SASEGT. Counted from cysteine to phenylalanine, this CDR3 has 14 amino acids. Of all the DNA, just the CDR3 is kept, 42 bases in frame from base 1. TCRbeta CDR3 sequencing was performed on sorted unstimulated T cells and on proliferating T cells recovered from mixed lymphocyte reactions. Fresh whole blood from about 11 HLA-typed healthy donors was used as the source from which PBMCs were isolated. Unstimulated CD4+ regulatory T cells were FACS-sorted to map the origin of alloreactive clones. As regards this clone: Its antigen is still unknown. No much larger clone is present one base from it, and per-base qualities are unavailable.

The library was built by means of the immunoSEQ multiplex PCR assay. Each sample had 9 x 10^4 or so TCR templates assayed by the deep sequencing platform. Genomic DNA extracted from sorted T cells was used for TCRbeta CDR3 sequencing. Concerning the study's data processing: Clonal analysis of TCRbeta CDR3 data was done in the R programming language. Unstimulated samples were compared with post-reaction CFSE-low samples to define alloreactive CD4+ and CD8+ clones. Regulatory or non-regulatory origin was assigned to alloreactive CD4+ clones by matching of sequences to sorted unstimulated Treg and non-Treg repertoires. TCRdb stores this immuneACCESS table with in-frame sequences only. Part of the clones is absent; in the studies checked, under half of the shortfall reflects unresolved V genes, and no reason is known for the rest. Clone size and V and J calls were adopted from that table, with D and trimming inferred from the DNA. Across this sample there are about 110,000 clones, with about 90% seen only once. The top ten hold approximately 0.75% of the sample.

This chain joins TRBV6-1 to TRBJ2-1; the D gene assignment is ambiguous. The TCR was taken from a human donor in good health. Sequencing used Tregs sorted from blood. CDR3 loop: CASSVSRLPNEQFF. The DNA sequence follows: TGTGCCAGCAGTGTTAGTAGGCTGCCCAATGAGCAGTTCTTC.